Listed below are T cell receptor beta chains from one sample, sequenced in a study of molecular identifiers for immune sequencing clone quantification. In TCRdb, the PCR reads were re-called with MiXCR into one record per CDR3 protein. The sample yields about 640,000 distinct CDR3 sequences, nearly 20% seen once. Sequenced sample: naive CD8+ T cells from blood, with Jurkat cell RNA spiked in. These receptors were taken from a human donor in good health. Some libraries in this study had Jurkat cell RNA spiked in. Each CDR3 is given with its conserved first and last residue. Each record gives: clone size, V gene, CDR3 length, J gene, CDR3 protein. A row's size may be missing; if present it is once, few, many or a size class.

many	TRBV4-3	15	TRBJ1-2	CASSQEIDGQYGYTF
many	TRBV6-2/TRBV6-3	16	TRBJ1-1	CASSYLTAGMNTEAFF
many	TRBV7-6	16	TRBJ2-7	CASSLEQAGGPYEQYF
many	TRBV27	17	TRBJ1-1	CASSSTLGGVVDTEAFF
many	TRBV9	15	TRBJ2-2	CASSVQGANTGELFF
.	TRBV7-9	18	TRBJ2-3	CASSPPPGLGKRDDTQYF
.	TRBV19	14	TRBJ2-7	CASSIGGTDYEQYF
many	TRBV6-5	15	TRBJ2-2	CASRTGQTNTGELFF
many	TRBV7-9	15	TRBJ1-3	CASSPRTGSGNTIYF
many	TRBV2	14	TRBJ2-6	CASSRSSGANVLTF
many	TRBV4-3	14	TRBJ1-5	CASSQDTGLRPQHF
few	TRBV28	15	TRBJ1-1	CASSLSIRLNTEAFF
few	TRBV9	17	TRBJ2-1	CASSAPRQGPSYNEQFF